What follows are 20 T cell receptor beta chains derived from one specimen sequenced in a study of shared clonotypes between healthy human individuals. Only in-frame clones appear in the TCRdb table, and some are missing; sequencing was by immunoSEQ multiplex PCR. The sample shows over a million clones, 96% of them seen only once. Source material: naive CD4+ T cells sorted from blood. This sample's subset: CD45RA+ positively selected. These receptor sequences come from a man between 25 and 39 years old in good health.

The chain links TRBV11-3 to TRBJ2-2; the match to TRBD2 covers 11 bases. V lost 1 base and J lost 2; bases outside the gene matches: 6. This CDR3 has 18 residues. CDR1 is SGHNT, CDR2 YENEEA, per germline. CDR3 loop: CASSLARTSGPNTGELFF. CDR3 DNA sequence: TGTGCCAGCAGCTTAGCACGGACTAGCGGGCCAAACACCGGGGAGCTGTTTTTT. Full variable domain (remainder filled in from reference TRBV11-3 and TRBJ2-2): EAGVVQSPRYKIIEKKQPVAFWCNPISGHNTLYWYLQNLGQGPELLIRYENEEAVDDSQLPKDRFSAERLKGVDSTLKIQPAELGDSAVYLCASSLARTSGPNTGELFFGEGSRLTVL.

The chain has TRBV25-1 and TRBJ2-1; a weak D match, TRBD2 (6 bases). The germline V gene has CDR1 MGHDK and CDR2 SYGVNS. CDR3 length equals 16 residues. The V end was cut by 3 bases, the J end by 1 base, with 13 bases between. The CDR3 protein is CASSDPRETSYNEQFF. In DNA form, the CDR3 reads TGTGCCAGCAGTGATCCCCGGGAGACGTCCTACAATGAGCAGTTCTTC.

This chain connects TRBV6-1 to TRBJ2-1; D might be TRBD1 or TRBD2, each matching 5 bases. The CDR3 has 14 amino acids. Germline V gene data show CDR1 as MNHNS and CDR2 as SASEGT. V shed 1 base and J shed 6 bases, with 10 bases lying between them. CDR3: CASSEGGTINEQFF. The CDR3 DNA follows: TGTGCCAGCAGTGAAGGGGGGACCATCAATGAGCAGTTCTTC.

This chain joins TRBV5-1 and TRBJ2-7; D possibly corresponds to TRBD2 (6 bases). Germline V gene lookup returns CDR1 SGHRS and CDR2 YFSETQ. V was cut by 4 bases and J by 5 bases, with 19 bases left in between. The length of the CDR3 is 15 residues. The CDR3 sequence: CASSDGTASAHEQYF. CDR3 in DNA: TGCGCCAGCAGCGACGGGACTGCTTCGGCCCACGAGCAGTACTTC.

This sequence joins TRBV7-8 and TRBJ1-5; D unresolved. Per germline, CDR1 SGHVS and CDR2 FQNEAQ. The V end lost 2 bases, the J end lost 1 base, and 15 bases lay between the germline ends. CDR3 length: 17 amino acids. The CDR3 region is CASSLIFFRESNQPQHF. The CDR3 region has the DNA TGTGCCAGCAGCTTAATCTTTTTCCGGGAGAGCAATCAGCCCCAGCATTTT. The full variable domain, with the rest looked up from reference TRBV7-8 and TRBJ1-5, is GAGVSQSPRYKVAKRGQDVALRCDPISGHVSLFWYQQALGQGPEFLTYFQNEAQLDKSGLPSDRFFAERPEGSVSTLKIQRTQQEDSAVYLCASSLIFFRESNQPQHFGDGTRLSIL.

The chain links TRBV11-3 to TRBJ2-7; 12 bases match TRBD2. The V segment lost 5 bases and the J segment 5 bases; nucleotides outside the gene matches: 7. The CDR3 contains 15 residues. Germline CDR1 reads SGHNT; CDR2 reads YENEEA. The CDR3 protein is CASSSTGLAGDEQYF. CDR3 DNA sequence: TGTGCCAGCAGCAGCACGGGACTAGCGGGCGACGAGCAGTACTTC.

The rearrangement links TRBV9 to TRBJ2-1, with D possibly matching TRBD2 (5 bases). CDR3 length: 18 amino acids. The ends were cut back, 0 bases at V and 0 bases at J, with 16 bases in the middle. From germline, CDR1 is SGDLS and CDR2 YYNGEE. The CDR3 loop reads CASSVASLAAGSYNEQFF. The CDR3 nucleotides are TGTGCCAGCAGCGTAGCTTCTCTAGCTGCGGGCTCCTACAATGAGCAGTTCTTC.

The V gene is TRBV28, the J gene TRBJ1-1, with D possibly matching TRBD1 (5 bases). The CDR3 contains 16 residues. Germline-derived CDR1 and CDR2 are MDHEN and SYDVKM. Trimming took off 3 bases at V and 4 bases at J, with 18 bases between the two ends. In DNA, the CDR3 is TGTGCCAGCAGTTTTGGGGACCGACTATCAGGCACTGAAGCTTTCTTT. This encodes CASSFGDRLSGTEAFF.

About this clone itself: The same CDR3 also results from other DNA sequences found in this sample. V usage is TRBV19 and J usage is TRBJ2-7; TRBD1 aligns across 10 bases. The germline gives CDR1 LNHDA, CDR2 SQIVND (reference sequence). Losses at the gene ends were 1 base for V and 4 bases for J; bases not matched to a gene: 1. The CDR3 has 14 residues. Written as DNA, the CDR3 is TGTGCCAGTAGTATAGGGGGACAGGGGTACGAGCAGTACTTC. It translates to CASSIGGQGYEQYF. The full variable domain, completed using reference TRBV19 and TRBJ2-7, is DGGITQSPKYLFRKEGQNVTLSCEQNLNHDAMYWYRQDPGQGLRLIYYSQIVNDFQKGDIAEGYSVSREKKESFPLTVTSAQKNPTAFYLCASSIGGQGYEQYFGPGTRLTVT.

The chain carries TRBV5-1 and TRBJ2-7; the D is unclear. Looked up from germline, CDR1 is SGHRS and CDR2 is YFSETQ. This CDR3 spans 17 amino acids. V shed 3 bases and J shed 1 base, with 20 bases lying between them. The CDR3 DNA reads TGCGCCAGCAGCTCAACCCCCGGAGTTCTTTTATCCTACGAGCAGTACTTC. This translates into CASSSTPGVLLSYEQYF.

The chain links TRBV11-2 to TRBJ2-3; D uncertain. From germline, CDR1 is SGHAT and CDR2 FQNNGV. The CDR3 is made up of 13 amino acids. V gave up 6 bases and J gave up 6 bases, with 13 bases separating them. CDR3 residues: CASSQDGADTQYF. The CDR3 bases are TGTGCCAGCAGTCAAGACGGCGCCGATACGCAGTATTTT.

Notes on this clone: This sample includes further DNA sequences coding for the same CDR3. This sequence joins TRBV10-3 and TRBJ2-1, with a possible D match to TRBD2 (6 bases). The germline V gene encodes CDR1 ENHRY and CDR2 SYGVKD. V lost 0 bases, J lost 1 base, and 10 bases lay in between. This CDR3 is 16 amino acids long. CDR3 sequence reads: CAISESTSGSYNEQFF. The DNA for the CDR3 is TGTGCCATCAGTGAGTCGACTAGTGGTTCCTACAATGAGCAGTTCTTC.

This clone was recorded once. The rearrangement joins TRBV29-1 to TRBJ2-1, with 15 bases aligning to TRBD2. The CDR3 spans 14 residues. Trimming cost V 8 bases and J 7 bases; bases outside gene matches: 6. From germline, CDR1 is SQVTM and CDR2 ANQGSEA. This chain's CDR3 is CSLWTSGRVNEQFF. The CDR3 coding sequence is TGCAGCCTGTGGACTAGCGGGAGGGTTAATGAGCAGTTCTTC.

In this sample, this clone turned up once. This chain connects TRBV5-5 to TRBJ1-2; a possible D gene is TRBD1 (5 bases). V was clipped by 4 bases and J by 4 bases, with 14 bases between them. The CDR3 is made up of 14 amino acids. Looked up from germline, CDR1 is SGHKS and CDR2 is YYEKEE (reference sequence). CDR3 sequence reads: CASSPLDSPYGYTF. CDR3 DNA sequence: TGTGCCAGCAGCCCTCTCGACAGCCCCTATGGCTACACCTTC.

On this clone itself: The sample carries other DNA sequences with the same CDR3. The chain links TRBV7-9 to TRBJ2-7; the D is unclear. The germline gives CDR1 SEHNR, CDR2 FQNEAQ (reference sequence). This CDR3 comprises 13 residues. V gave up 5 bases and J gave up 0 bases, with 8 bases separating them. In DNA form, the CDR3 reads TGTGCCAGCAGCCCCAGGAGCTCCTACGAGCAGTACTTC. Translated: CASSPRSSYEQYF.

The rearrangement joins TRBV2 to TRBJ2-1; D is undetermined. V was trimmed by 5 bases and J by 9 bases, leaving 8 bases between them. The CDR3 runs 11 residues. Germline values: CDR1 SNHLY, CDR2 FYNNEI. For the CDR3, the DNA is TGTGCCAGCAGTCAGTCAAGTGAGCAGTTCTTC. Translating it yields CASSQSSEQFF.

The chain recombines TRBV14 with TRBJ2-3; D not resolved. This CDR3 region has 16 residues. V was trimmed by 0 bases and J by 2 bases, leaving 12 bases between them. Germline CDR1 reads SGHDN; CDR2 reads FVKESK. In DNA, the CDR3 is TGTGCCAGCAGCCAAGACCCCCAAGGTTTCACAGATACGCAGTATTTT. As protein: CASSQDPQGFTDTQYF.

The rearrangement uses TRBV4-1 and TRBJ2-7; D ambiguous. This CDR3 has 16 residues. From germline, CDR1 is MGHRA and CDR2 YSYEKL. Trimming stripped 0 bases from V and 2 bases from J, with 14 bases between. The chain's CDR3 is CASSQEGRASAYEQYF. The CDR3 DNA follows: TGCGCCAGCAGCCAAGAGGGCCGAGCTAGTGCCTACGAGCAGTACTTC.

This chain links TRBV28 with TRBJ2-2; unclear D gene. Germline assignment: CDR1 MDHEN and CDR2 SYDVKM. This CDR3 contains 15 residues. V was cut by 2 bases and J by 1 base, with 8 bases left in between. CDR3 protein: CASSLQLMNTGELFF. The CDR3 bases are TGTGCCAGCAGTTTACAACTCATGAACACCGGGGAGCTGTTTTTT.

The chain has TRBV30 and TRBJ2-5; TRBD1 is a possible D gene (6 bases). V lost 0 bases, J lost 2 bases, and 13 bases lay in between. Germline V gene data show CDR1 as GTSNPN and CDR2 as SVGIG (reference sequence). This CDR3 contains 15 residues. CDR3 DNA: TGTGCCTGGAGTGTACGACGGGACACACAAGAGACCCAGTACTTC. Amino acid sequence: CAWSVRRDTQETQYF.